This T cell receptor beta chain was captured in a study of blood T cell repertoires in COVID-19. The junction had 2 bases not matched to a gene; V was cut back by 4 bases and J by 4 bases. Germline V gene data show CDR1 as MGHDK and CDR2 as SYGVNS. This CDR3 is 13 amino acids long. Produced via immunoSEQ multiplex PCR; TCRdb's table is partial and in-frame only. In the table there are about 53,000 clones, about 86% of which are singletons. Sequencing was carried out using peripheral blood. The J gene is TRBJ1-2, the V gene TRBV25-1; 8 positions agree with TRBD1. The clonotype comes from a man between 65 and 79 years old with active COVID-19. CDR3: CASSGRGPYGYTF. The CDR3 bases are TGTGCCAGCAGTGGCAGGGGGCCCTATGGCTACACCTTC.